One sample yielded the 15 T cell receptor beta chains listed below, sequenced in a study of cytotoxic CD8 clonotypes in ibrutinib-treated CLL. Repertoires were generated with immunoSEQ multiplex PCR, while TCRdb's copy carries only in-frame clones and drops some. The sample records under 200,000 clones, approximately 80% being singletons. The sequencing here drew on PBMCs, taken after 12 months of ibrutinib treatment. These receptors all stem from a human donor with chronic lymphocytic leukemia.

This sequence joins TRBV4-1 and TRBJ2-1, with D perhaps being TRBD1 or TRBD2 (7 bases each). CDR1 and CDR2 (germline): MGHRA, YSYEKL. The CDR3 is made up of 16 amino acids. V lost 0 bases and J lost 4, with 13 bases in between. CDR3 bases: TGCGCCAGCAGCCAAGAGGGAGGGGGCACGTACAATGAGCAGTTCTTC. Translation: CASSQEGGGTYNEQFF.

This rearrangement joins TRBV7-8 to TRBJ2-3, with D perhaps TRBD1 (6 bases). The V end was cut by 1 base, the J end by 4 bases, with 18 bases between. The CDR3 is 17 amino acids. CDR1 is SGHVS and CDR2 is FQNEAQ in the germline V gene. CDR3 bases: TGTGCCAGCAGCTTAGGTCTGGGGGCTAGTGTGGCAGATACGCAGTATTTT. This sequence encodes CASSLGLGASVADTQYF.

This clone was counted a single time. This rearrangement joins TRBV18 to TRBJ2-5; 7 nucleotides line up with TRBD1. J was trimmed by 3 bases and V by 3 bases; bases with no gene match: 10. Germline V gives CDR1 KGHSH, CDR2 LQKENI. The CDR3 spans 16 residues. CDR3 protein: CASSPFLTGEKETQYF. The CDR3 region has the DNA TGTGCCAGCTCACCTTTCCTAACAGGGGAGAAAGAGACCCAGTACTTC.

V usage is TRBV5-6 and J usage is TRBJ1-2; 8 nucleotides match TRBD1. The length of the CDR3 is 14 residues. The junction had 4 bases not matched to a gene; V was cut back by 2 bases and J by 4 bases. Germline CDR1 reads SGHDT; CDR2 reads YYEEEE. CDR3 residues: CASSFWDRSYGYTF. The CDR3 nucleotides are TGTGCCAGCAGCTTTTGGGACAGGAGCTATGGCTACACCTTC.

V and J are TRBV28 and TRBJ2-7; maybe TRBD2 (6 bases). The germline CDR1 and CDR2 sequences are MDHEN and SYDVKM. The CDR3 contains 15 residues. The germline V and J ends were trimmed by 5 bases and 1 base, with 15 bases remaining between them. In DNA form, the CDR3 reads TGTGCCAGCAGTCCTCAGGGACTCTCGTCCTACGAGCAGTACTTC. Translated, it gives CASSPQGLSSYEQYF.

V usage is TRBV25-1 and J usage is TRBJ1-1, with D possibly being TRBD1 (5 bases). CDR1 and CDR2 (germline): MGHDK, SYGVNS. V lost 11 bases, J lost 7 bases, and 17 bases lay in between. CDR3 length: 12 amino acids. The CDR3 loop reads CALYMGEDEAFF. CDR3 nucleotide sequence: TGTGCCCTCTATATGGGGGAAGATGAAGCTTTCTTT.

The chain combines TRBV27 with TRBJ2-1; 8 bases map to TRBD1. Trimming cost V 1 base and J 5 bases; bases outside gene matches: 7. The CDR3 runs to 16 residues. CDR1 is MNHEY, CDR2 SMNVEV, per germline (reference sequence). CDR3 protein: CASSLYPQGANNEQFF. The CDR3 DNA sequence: TGTGCCAGCAGTTTATACCCGCAGGGGGCAAACAATGAGCAGTTCTTC.

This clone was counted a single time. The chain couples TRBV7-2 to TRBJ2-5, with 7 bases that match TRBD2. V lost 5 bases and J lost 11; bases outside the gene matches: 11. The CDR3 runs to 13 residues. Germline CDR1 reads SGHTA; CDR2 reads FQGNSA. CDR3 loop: CASSPGASGGQYF. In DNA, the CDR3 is TGTGCCAGCAGCCCTGGGGCTAGCGGCGGACAGTACTTC.

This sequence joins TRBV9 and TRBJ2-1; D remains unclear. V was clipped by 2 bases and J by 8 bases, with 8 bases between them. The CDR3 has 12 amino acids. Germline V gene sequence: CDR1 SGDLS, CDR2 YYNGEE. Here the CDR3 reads CASSVSLYEQFF. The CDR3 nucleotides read TGTGCCAGCAGCGTTTCGTTATATGAGCAGTTCTTC.

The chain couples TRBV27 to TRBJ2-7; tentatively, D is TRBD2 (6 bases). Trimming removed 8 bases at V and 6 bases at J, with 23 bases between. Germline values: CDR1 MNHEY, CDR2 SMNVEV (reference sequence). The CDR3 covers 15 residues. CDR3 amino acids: CASRAQLAVRSEQYF. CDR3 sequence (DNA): TGTGCCAGCCGAGCGCAACTAGCTGTAAGGAGCGAGCAGTACTTC.

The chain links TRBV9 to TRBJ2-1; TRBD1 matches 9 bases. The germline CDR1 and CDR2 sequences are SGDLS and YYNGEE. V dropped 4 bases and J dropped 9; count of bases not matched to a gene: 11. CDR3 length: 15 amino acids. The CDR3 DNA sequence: TGTGCCAGCAGCCTCTCCGGGACAGGGCCGATTGAGCAGTTCTTC. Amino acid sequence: CASSLSGTGPIEQFF.

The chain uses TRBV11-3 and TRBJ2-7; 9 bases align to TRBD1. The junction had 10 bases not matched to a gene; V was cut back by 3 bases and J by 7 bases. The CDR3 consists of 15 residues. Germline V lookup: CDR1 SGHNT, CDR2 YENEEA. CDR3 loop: CASSLAGTGPGEQYF. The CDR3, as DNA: TGTGCCAGCAGCTTGGCCGGGACAGGGCCTGGGGAGCAGTACTTC.

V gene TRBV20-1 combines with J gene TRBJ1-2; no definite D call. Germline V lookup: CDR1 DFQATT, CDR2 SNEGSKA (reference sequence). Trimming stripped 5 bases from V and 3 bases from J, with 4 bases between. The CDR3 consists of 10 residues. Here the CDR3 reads CSAPDYGYTF. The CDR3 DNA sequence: TGCAGTGCTCCTGACTATGGCTACACCTTC.

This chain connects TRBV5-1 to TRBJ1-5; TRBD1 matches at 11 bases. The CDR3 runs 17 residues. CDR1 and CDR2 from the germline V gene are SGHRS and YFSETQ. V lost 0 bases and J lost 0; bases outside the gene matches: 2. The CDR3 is CASSLGTGGRSNQPQHF. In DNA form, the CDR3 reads TGCGCCAGCAGCTTGGGGACAGGGGGCCGTAGCAATCAGCCCCAGCATTTT. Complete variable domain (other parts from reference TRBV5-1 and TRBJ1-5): KAGVTQTPRYLIKTRGQQVTLSCSPISGHRSVSWYQQTPGQGLQFLFEYFSETQRNKGNFPGRFSGRQFSNSRSEMNVSTLELGDSALYLCASSLGTGGRSNQPQHFGDGTRLSIL.

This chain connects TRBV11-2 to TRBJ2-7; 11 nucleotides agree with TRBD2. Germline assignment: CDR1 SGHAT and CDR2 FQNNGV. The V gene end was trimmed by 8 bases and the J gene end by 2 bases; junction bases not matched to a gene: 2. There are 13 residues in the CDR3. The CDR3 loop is CASSSGRPYEQYF. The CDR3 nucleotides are TGTGCCAGCTCTAGCGGGAGGCCCTACGAGCAGTACTTC.